The sequence of this T cell receptor (beta chain) was determined in a study of T cells expressing NK-cell markers. Study-level points and caveats: Dominant NKG2C+ clonotypes made up about 1.0-8% of CD8+ T cells in six donors.

TCRdb re-called the 5' RACE reads and gives one entry per CDR3 protein, without DNA. The table gives 400,000 to 450,000 distinct CDR3 sequences; the top ten clones make up 7.3% of it. Concerning this clonotype: The antigen is unknown.

The TCR was taken from a woman aged 18 to 75 in good health. The specimen sequenced was blood T cells: a sorted CD56 or NKG2C T cell subset, CD4+ or CD8+ T cells, or bulk PBMC T cells (not recorded which).

CDR3 region: CASSQELGQGFGYTF. The chain couples TRBV4-3 to TRBJ1-2; without DNA, the TCRdb call of TRBD1 cannot be checked. The CDR3 sequence is 15 residues long. Germline loops: CDR1 LGHNA, CDR2 YSLEER.